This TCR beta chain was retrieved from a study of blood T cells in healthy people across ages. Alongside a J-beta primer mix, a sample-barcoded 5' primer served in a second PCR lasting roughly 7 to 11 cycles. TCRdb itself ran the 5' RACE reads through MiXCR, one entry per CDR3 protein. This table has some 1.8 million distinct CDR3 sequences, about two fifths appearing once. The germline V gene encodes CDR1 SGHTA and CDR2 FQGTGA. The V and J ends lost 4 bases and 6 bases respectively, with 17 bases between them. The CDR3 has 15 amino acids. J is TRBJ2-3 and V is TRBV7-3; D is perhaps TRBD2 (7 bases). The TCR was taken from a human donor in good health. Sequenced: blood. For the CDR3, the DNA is TGTGCCAGCAGCTCGAGCGGGGACCAGGGGGATACGCAGTATTTT. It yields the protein CASSSSGDQGDTQYF.